This T cell receptor beta chain came from a study of PD-1 blockade in classical Hodgkin lymphoma. General observations from the study: While CD8+ TCR diversity did not rise significantly by C4D1, CD4+ TCR diversity did. Complete responders started with a diversity level that resembled newly diagnosed patients at baseline.

Time point: cycle 4 day 1 (C4D1), after 6 weeks of nivolumab. Autologous stem cell transplantation was followed by relapse in every patient, and brentuximab vedotin exposure varied. The table came from immunoSEQ multiplex PCR; TCRdb's copy has only in-frame clones and leaves some out. The data contain about 44,000 clones, about 70% of them singletons. Note on this clone: Its antigen is as yet unknown.

Germline V lookup: CDR1 MDHEN, CDR2 SYDVKM. The CDR3 runs to 15 residues. V lost 2 bases to trimming and J lost 0 bases; unmatched junction nucleotides: 1. This clonotype was obtained from a human donor with classical Hodgkin lymphoma. The source was peripheral blood mononuclear cells (PBMCs), collected before the fourth cycle of nivolumab. The V gene is TRBV28, the J gene TRBJ1-1, with 9 bases identical to TRBD1. This CDR3 is CASSLRTGVNTEAFF. The CDR3 DNA is TGTGCCAGCAGTTTAAGGACAGGGGTGAACACTGAAGCTTTCTTT.